This T cell receptor (beta chain) was profiled in a study of cytomegalovirus exposure and HLA in healthy donors. Study-wide results and limits: Researchers had no immune exposure information except CMV serostatus available.

The PCR contained 60 Vbeta and 13 Jbeta primers. Clones were sequenced by immunoSEQ multiplex PCR, and TCRdb holds only the in-frame ones, with some missing. The sample gives some 150,000 clones, 70% to 90% of which show up once; 2% to 2.5% is in the top ten. CDR3 length equals 11 residues. Germline assignment: CDR1 SGHRS and CDR2 YFSETQ. Trimming stripped 6 bases from V and 5 bases from J, with 9 bases between. With respect to this clone: The target antigen is unknown.

The receptor was isolated from a woman younger than 35 in good health and CMV-seronegative. The sequenced material came from PBMCs. V and J are TRBV5-1 and TRBJ2-7; a weak D match, TRBD1 (5 bases). For the CDR3, the DNA is TGCGCCAGCACAAGGGGAAACGAGCAGTACTTC. Amino acids: CASTRGNEQYF.